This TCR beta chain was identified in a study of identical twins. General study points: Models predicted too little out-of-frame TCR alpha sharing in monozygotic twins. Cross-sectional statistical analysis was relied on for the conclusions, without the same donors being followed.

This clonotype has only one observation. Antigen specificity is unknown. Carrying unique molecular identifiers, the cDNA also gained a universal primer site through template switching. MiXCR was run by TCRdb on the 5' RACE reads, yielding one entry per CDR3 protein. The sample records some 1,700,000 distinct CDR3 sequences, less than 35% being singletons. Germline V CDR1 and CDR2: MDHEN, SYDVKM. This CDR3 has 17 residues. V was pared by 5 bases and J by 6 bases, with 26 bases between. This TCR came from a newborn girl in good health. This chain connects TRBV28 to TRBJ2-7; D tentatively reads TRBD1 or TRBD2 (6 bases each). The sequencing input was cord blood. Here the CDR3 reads CASSALTRGAGGGEQYF. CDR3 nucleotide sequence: TGTGCCAGCAGTGCCCTCACTAGGGGGGCCGGGGGTGGCGAGCAGTACTTC. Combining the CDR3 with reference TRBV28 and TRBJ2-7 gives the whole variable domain DVKVTQSSRYLVKRTGEKVFLECVQDMDHENMFWYRQDPGLGLRLIYFSYDVKMKEKGDIPEGYSVSREKKERFSLILESASTNQTSMYLCASSALTRGAGGGEQYFGPGTRLTVT.